Listed here are 19 T cell receptor beta chains from one sample, sequenced in a study of OX40 agonist ivuxolimab in advanced cancers. Assay: immunoSEQ multiplex PCR; the TCRdb copy retains only in-frame clones and omits some. The table records around 61,000 clones, about 80% of them present only once. The material sequenced was CD4+ or CD8+ T cells sorted from blood, taken in a trial of the OX40 agonist ivuxolimab. The receptor source for this set is an adult with an advanced solid tumor such as melanoma, head and neck, liver or kidney cancer.

This clone turned up a few times. V gene TRBV27 combines with J gene TRBJ2-5; 8 bases align to TRBD1. J gave up 3 bases and V 6 bases, and 9 bases lay outside the gene matches. Looked up from germline, CDR1 is MNHEY and CDR2 is SMNVEV (reference sequence). The CDR3 has 15 amino acids. CDR3 loop: CASRSRTGWEETQYF. The DNA for the CDR3 is TGTGCCAGCAGATCAAGGACAGGGTGGGAAGAGACCCAGTACTTC.

The chain is built from TRBV7-3 and TRBJ1-5, with 7 positions matching TRBD1. Per the germline V gene, CDR1 is SGHTA and CDR2 is FQGTGA. J lost 3 bases, V lost 5 bases, and 10 bases had no gene match. There are 16 residues in the CDR3. The CDR3 protein is CASSPGPRGLNQPQHF. DNA for the CDR3: TGTGCCAGCAGCCCTGGCCCGAGGGGGCTCAATCAGCCCCAGCATTTT.

The V gene is TRBV27, the J gene TRBJ2-7; possible D gene TRBD2, 7 bases. The CDR3 sequence is 16 residues long. Germline CDR1 MNHEY, CDR2 SMNVEV (reference sequence). Trimming took 2 bases from V and 3 from J, leaving 17 bases between them. CDR3 sequence (DNA): TGTGCCAGCAGTTTAAATGGGAGGGGGACCGGCTACGAGCAGTACTTC. It yields the protein CASSLNGRGTGYEQYF.

This sequence joins TRBV6-1 and TRBJ2-1; the D gene is possibly TRBD2 (6 bases). The germline gives CDR1 MNHNS, CDR2 SASEGT. V lost 3 bases to trimming and J lost 3 bases, with 12 bases between them. The CDR3 loop spans 15 amino acids. Here the CDR3 DNA reads TGTGCCAGCAGTGATGGCGGGGCAAACTACAATGAGCAGTTCTTC. Translating gives CASSDGGANYNEQFF.

This clone came up a few times. The genes are TRBV19 and TRBJ2-3; 10 nucleotides match TRBD1. CDR1 LNHDA and CDR2 SQIVND come from the germline V gene (reference sequence). Trimming removed 7 bases from V and 2 bases from J; junction bases left unmatched: 9. The CDR3 covers 16 residues. The CDR3 sequence is CASTVGDRGFTDTQYF. CDR3 nucleotide sequence: TGTGCCAGTACAGTCGGGGACAGGGGCTTCACAGATACGCAGTATTTT.

CDR3 in DNA: TGTGCCAGCAGCTTAGATCTAGCGGAAACCTACGAGCAGTACTTC. Protein product: CASSLDLAETYEQYF. This rearrangement joins TRBV11-2 to TRBJ2-7; 7 bases are shared with TRBD2. Trimming at V came to 0 bases and at J to 2 bases, leaving 4 bases not matched to a gene. The germline gives CDR1 SGHAT, CDR2 FQNNGV. This CDR3 is 15 amino acids long.

The chain's CDR3 is CASSFSPNMNTEAFF. DNA for the CDR3: TGTGCCAGCAGCTTTTCCCCAAACATGAACACTGAAGCTTTCTTT. This sequence joins TRBV5-4 and TRBJ1-1, with D uncertain. The CDR3 runs to 15 residues. V gave up 2 bases and J gave up 0 bases, with 11 bases separating them. In germline, CDR1 is SGHNT, CDR2 YYREEE (reference sequence).

This chain links TRBV27 with TRBJ1-3; no clear D. From germline, CDR1 is MNHEY and CDR2 SMNVEV (reference sequence). CDR3 length equals 15 residues. V gave up 0 bases and J gave up 4 bases, with 10 bases separating them. CDR3 region: CASSLSSGGGNTIYF. In DNA form, the CDR3 reads TGTGCCAGCAGTTTATCCTCTGGAGGCGGAAACACCATATATTTT.

This clone appeared once. This CDR3 is CSDHSLAGGLHEQFF. CDR3 bases: TGCAGCGACCACTCCCTAGCGGGGGGGCTCCATGAGCAGTTCTTC. The V call is TRBV29-1, the J call TRBJ2-1; TRBD2 agrees at 12 bases. Per the germline V gene, CDR1 is SQVTM and CDR2 is ANQGSEA. The trim removed 7 bases at V and 8 bases at J, leaving 12 bases unmatched. The CDR3 spans 15 residues.

V gene TRBV7-9 combines with J gene TRBJ1-4; 11 bases are a match to TRBD1. V dropped 5 bases and J dropped 6; count of bases not matched to a gene: 2. This CDR3 contains 14 residues. From germline, CDR1 is SEHNR and CDR2 FQNEAQ (reference sequence). CDR3 protein: CASSRTGGHEKLFF. The DNA of the CDR3 is TGTGCCAGCAGCAGGACAGGGGGCCATGAAAAACTGTTTTTT.

The chain carries TRBV29-1 and TRBJ2-7, with D perhaps TRBD1 (6 bases). The germline V and J ends were trimmed by 2 bases and 3 bases, with 11 bases remaining between them. Germline V gene data show CDR1 as SQVTM and CDR2 as ANQGSEA. This CDR3 has 13 residues. The CDR3 DNA sequence: TGCAGCGTTGAAACAGGGATCAACTACGAGCAGTACTTC. This sequence encodes CSVETGINYEQYF.

The chain recombines TRBV19 with TRBJ1-6; the match to TRBD1 covers 10 bases. The trim removed 3 bases at V and 6 bases at J, leaving 5 bases unmatched. The CDR3 is 16 residues long. Germline lookup yields CDR1 LNHDA and CDR2 SQIVND (reference sequence). CDR3 region: CASSIRGDRGNSPLHF. CDR3 coding DNA: TGTGCCAGTAGTATCCGTGGGGACAGGGGTAATTCACCCCTCCACTTT.

V and J are TRBV5-1 and TRBJ2-7; D is undetermined. This CDR3 spans 14 amino acids. Germline V gene sequence: CDR1 SGHRS, CDR2 YFSETQ. V lost 0 bases, J lost 4 bases, and 11 bases lay in between. In DNA form, the CDR3 reads TGCGCCAGCAGCTTGGTGGTCAGTTCGTACGAGCAGTACTTC. It is translated as CASSLVVSSYEQYF. Supplemented by reference TRBV5-1 and TRBJ2-7, the full variable domain reads KAGVTQTPRYLIKTRGQQVTLSCSPISGHRSVSWYQQTPGQGLQFLFEYFSETQRNKGNFPGRFSGRQFSNSRSEMNVSTLELGDSALYLCASSLVVSSYEQYFGPGTRLTVT.

The rearrangement uses TRBV6-1 and TRBJ2-4, with D unclear. This CDR3 comprises 13 residues. Germline lookup yields CDR1 MNHNS and CDR2 SASEGT. Trimming removed 6 bases at V and 1 base at J, with 7 bases between. The CDR3 reads CASRLGAKNIQYF. CDR3 in DNA: TGTGCCAGCAGGTTAGGGGCCAAAAACATTCAGTACTTC.

The chain joins TRBV6-6 to TRBJ2-5; a weak D match, TRBD1 (5 bases). CDR1 and CDR2 (germline): MNHNY, SVGAGI (reference sequence). V was pared by 2 bases and J by 5 bases, with 6 bases between. The length of the CDR3 is 12 residues. CDR3 coding DNA: TGTGCCAGCAGTTACCAGGGTGAGACCCAGTACTTC. Amino acids: CASSYQGETQYF.

The rearrangement joins TRBV7-9 to TRBJ2-7, with D perhaps being TRBD1 or TRBD2 (5 bases each). The CDR3 is 15 residues long. Germline CDR1 is SEHNR and CDR2 is FQNEAQ (reference sequence). Between the trimmed V and J ends, which lost 3 bases and 4 bases, there was a span of 16 bases. CDR3: CASSFGAPFDYEQYF. CDR3 sequence (DNA): TGTGCCAGCAGCTTCGGGGCCCCTTTCGATTACGAGCAGTACTTC.

The chain uses TRBV30 and TRBJ2-7; D uncertain. Per germline, CDR1 GTSNPN and CDR2 SVGIG (reference sequence). CDR3 length: 16 amino acids. Trimming cost V 0 bases and J 2 bases, with 17 bases left between them. Here the CDR3 reads CAWSVPSSPSTYEQYF. The DNA of the CDR3 is TGTGCCTGGAGTGTACCGAGCAGCCCCTCAACCTACGAGCAGTACTTC.

The gene calls are TRBV12-5 and TRBJ1-1, with D unresolved. The CDR3 covers 11 residues. In germline, CDR1 is LGHNT, CDR2 FRNRAP. Trimming stripped 3 bases from V and 7 bases from J, with 6 bases between. CDR3 residues: CASGFGYEAFF. The CDR3 DNA reads as TGTGCTAGTGGTTTCGGTTATGAAGCTTTCTTT.

The V gene is TRBV6-5, the J gene TRBJ2-4; no clear D. V lost 6 bases, J lost 8 bases, and 14 bases lay in between. Per the germline V gene, CDR1 is MNHEY and CDR2 is SVGAGI. The length of the CDR3 is 13 residues. CDR3 protein: CASSAYAWDIQYF. Written as DNA, the CDR3 is TGTGCCAGCAGCGCCTACGCGTGGGACATTCAGTACTTC.